A single sample is the source of the 9 T cell receptor beta chains below, sequenced in a study of shared clonotypes between healthy human individuals. TCRdb keeps only in-frame clones here, not all; method: immunoSEQ multiplex PCR. The table shows 2 million or so clones, with approximately 95% occurring only once. CD8 cells classed as naive were CD45RO-negative and positively selected for CCR7, excluding terminally differentiated effector memory CD45RA+ cells. Material for sequencing was naive CD8+ T cells sorted from blood. Every receptor here comes from a man between 18 and 29 years old in good health.

The DNA for the CDR3 is TGTGCCAGCAGCGACGGACTAGCGGAAGAGACCCAGTACTTC. This gives the protein CASSDGLAEETQYF. This sequence joins TRBV9 and TRBJ2-5; 10 nucleotides match TRBD2. There are 14 residues in the CDR3. The germline V gene has CDR1 SGDLS and CDR2 YYNGEE. J gave up 3 bases and V 3 bases, and 2 bases lay outside the gene matches.

The rearrangement uses TRBV5-4 and TRBJ2-7; TRBD1 matches 8 bases. The CDR3 length is 13 residues. CDR1 SGHNT and CDR2 YYREEE come from the germline V gene (reference sequence). The V segment lost 4 bases and the J segment 5 bases; nucleotides outside the gene matches: 5. The CDR3: CASSRTGTHEQYF. CDR3 in DNA: TGTGCCAGCAGCCGGACAGGGACGCACGAGCAGTACTTC.

The CDR3 DNA reads as TGTGCCAGCAGCTTAGTGGGGTCCAACACTGAAGCTTTCTTT. Its protein is CASSLVGSNTEAFF. This chain uses TRBV7-8 with TRBJ1-1; D is undetermined. From germline, CDR1 is SGHVS and CDR2 FQNEAQ. Trimming pared 1 base from V and 2 bases from J, leaving 8 bases between. The CDR3 length is 14 residues.

This clone appeared once. The same CDR3 also results from other DNA sequences found in this sample. The chain combines TRBV11-2 with TRBJ2-7, with D uncertain. Germline lookup yields CDR1 SGHAT and CDR2 FQNNGV. The length of the CDR3 is 12 residues. V shed 1 base and J shed 2 bases, with 3 bases lying between them. The DNA for the CDR3 is TGTGCCAGCAGCTTAGCCCCCTACGAGCAGTACTTC. It specifies CASSLAPYEQYF.

V usage is TRBV5-6 and J usage is TRBJ2-2, with 7 positions matching TRBD1. The CDR3 is 16 residues long. The J segment lost 7 bases and the V segment lost 5 bases, leaving 14 bases of the junction unmatched. Per germline, CDR1 SGHDT and CDR2 YYEEEE. The CDR3 DNA reads TGTGCCAGCAGATTCTTCAACAGGGGAGAAGGCGGGGAGCTGTTTTTT. As protein: CASRFFNRGEGGELFF.

As for this clone: The sample holds other DNA sequences that translate to the same CDR3. V and J are TRBV30 and TRBJ1-2, with D possibly TRBD1 on 6 matching bases. V lost 0 bases, J lost 4 bases, and 9 bases lay in between. The CDR3 has 13 residues. In germline, CDR1 is GTSNPN, CDR2 SVGIG (reference sequence). CDR3 protein: CAWSVQGSYGYTF. In DNA, the CDR3 is TGTGCCTGGAGTGTCCAGGGGAGCTATGGCTACACCTTC. The whole variable domain, remainder taken from reference TRBV30 and TRBJ1-2, is SQTIHQWPATLVQPVGSPLSLECTVEGTSNPNLYWYRQAAGRGLQLLFYSVGIGQISSEVPQNLSASRPQDRQFILSSKKLLLSDSGFYLCAWSVQGSYGYTFGSGTRLTVV.

Concerning this clone: Other DNA sequences in this specimen translate into the identical CDR3. The chain couples TRBV9 to TRBJ2-1; D remains unclear. V dropped 0 bases and J dropped 3 bases, with 1 base sitting between them. This CDR3 is 12 amino acids long. Germline CDR1 and CDR2: SGDLS and YYNGEE. The CDR3 here is CASSVVYNEQFF. CDR3 nucleotide sequence: TGTGCCAGCAGCGTAGTCTACAATGAGCAGTTCTTC.

This clone has a single count. J is TRBJ1-3 and V is TRBV6-6; D remains ambiguous. The germline CDR1 and CDR2 sequences are MNHNY and SVGAGI (reference sequence). V was cut by 0 bases and J by 0 bases, with 9 bases left in between. The CDR3 totals 16 residues. The CDR3 DNA reads as TGTGCCAGCAGTTACTCGTTGGGGTTCTCTGGAAACACCATATATTTT. Its translation: CASSYSLGFSGNTIYF.

The V and J genes are TRBV29-1 and TRBJ2-3; 7 positions agree with TRBD1. This CDR3 is built from 15 residues. The V gene end was trimmed by 0 bases and the J gene end by 4 bases; junction bases not matched to a gene: 7. CDR1 and CDR2 (germline): SQVTM, ANQGSEA. CDR3 protein: CSVEDPRGQADTQYF. The CDR3 nucleotides are TGCAGCGTTGAAGATCCAAGGGGGCAGGCAGATACGCAGTATTTT.